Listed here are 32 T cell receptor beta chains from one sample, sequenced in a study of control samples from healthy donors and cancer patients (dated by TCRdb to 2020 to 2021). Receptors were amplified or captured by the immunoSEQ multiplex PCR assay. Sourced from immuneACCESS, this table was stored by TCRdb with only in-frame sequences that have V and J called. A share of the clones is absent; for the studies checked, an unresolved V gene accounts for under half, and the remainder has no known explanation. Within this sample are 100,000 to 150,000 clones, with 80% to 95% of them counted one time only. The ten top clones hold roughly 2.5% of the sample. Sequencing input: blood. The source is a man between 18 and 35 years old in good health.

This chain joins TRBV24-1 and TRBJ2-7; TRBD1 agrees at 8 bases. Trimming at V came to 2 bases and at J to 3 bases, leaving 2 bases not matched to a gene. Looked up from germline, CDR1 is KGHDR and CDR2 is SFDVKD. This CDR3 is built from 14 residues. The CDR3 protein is CATSDSGTGYEQYF. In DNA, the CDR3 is TGTGCCACCAGTGATTCCGGGACAGGCTACGAGCAGTACTTC.

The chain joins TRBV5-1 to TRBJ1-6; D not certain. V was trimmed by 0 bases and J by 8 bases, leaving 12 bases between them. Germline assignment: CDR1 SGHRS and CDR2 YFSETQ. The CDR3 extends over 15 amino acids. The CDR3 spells CASSLDLGGYSPLHF. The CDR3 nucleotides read TGCGCCAGCAGCTTGGACCTCGGTGGTTATTCACCCCTCCACTTT.

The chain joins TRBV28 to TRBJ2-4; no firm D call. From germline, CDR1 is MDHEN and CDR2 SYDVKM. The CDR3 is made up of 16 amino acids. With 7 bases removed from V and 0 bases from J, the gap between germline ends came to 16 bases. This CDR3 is CASTRTEHLAKNIQYF. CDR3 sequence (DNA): TGTGCCAGCACTCGGACGGAACACTTAGCCAAAAACATTCAGTACTTC.

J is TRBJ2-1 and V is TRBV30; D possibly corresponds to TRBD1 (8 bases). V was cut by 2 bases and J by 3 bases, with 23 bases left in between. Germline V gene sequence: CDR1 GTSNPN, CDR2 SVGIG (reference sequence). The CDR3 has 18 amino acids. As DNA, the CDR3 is TGTGCCTGGAGTAGACTAGCAGGGGGCAAGGGGCTCTACAATGAGCAGTTCTTC. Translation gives CAWSRLAGGKGLYNEQFF. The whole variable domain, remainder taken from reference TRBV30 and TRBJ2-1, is SQTIHQWPATLVQPVGSPLSLECTVEGTSNPNLYWYRQAAGRGLQLLFYSVGIGQISSEVPQNLSASRPQDRQFILSSKKLLLSDSGFYLCAWSRLAGGKGLYNEQFFGPGTRLTVL.

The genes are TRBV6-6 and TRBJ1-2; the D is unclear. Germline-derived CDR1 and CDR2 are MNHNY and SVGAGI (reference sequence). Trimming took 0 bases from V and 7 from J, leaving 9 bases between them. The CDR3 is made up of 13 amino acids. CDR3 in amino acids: CASSYSSGGGYTF. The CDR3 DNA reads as TGTGCCAGCAGTTACTCGAGTGGTGGTGGCTACACCTTC.

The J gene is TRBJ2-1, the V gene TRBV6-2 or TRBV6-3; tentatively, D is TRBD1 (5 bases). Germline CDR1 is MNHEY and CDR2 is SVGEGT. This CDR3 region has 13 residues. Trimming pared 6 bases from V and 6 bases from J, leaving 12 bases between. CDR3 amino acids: CASSQGVGNEQFF. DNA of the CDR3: TGTGCCAGCAGCCAAGGGGTGGGCAATGAGCAGTTCTTC.

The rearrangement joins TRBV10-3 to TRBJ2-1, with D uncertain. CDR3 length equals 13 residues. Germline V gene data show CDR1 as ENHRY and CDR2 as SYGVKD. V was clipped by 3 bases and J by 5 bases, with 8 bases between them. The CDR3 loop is CAISEFQDNEQFF. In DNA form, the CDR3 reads TGTGCCATCAGTGAATTTCAGGACAATGAGCAGTTCTTC.

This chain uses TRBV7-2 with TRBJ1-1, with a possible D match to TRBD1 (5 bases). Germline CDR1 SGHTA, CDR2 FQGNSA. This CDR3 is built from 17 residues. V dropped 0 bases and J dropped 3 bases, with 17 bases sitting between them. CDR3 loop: CASSLAPGGGSHTEAFF. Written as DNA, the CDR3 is TGTGCCAGCAGCTTAGCCCCCGGGGGTGGTTCGCACACTGAAGCTTTCTTT.

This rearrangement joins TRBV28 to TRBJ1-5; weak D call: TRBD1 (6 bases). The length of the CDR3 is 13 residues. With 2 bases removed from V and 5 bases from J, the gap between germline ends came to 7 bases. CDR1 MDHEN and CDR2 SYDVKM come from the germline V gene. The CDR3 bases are TGTGCCAGCAGTTTAAGGGGGGATCAGCCCCAGCATTTT. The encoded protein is CASSLRGDQPQHF.

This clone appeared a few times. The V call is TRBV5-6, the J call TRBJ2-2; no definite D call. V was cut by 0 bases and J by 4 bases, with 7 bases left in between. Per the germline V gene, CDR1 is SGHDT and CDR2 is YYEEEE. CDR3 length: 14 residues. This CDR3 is CASSLGPGTGELFF. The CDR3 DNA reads TGTGCCAGCAGCTTGGGGCCTGGCACCGGGGAGCTGTTTTTT. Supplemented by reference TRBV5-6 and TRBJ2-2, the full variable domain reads DAGVTQSPTHLIKTRGQQVTLRCSPKSGHDTVSWYQQALGQGPQFIFQYYEEEERQRGNFPDRFSGHQFPNYSSELNVNALLLGDSALYLCASSLGPGTGELFFGEGSRLTVL.

The CDR3 DNA follows: TGTGCCAGCAGTCCCGGGACAGCCCAAGAGACCCAGTACTTC. This encodes CASSPGTAQETQYF. V usage is TRBV2 and J usage is TRBJ2-5; TRBD1 aligns across 7 bases. The J segment lost 1 base and the V segment lost 5 bases, leaving 4 bases of the junction unmatched. The CDR3 has 14 amino acids. From germline, CDR1 is SNHLY and CDR2 FYNNEI. The full variable domain, its missing parts supplied by reference TRBV2 and TRBJ2-5, is EPEVTQTPSHQVTQMGQEVILRCVPISNHLYFYWYRQILGQKVEFLVSFYNNEISEKSEIFDDQFSVERPDGSNFTLKIRSTKLEDSAMYFCASSPGTAQETQYFGPGTRLLVL.

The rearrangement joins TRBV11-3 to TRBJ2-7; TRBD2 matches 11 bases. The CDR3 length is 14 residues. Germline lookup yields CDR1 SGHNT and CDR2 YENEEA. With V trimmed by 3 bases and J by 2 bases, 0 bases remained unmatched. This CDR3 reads CASSLTSGAYEQYV. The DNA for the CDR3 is TGTGCCAGCAGCTTGACTAGCGGGGCCTACGAGCAGTACGTC.

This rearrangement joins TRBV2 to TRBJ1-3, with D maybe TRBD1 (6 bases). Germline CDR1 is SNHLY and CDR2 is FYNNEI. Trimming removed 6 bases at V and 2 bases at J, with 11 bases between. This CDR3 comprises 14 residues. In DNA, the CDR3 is TGTGCCAGCAGCGAGTACAGGGCTGGAAACACCATATATTTT. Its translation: CASSEYRAGNTIYF. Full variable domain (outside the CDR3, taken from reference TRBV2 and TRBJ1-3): EPEVTQTPSHQVTQMGQEVILRCVPISNHLYFYWYRQILGQKVEFLVSFYNNEISEKSEIFDDQFSVERPDGSNFTLKIRSTKLEDSAMYFCASSEYRAGNTIYFGEGSWLTVV.

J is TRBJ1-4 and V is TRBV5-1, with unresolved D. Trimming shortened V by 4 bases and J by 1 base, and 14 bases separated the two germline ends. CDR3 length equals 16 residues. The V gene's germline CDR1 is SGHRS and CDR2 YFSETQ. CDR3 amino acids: CASSDGLSRTNEKLFF. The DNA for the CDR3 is TGCGCCAGCAGCGATGGTCTCTCTCGAACTAATGAAAAACTGTTTTTT.

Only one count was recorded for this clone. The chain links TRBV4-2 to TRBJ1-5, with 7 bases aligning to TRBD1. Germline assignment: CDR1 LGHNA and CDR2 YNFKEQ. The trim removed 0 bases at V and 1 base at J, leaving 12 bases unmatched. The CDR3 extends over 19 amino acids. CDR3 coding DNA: TGTGCCAGCAGCCAAGACTCGGGACAGCTTCTCGGGAGCAATCAGCCCCAGCATTTT. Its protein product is CASSQDSGQLLGSNQPQHF.

The DNA of the CDR3 is TGTGCCAGCAGTCCCCAGACAGGGGGAAGCAATCAGCCCCAGCATTTT. Protein product: CASSPQTGGSNQPQHF. The chain couples TRBV27 to TRBJ1-5; 9 bases match TRBD1. The germline CDR1 and CDR2 sequences are MNHEY and SMNVEV (reference sequence). CDR3 length: 16 amino acids. After removal of 5 bases from V and 1 base from J, the junction contained 6 bases not matched to a gene.

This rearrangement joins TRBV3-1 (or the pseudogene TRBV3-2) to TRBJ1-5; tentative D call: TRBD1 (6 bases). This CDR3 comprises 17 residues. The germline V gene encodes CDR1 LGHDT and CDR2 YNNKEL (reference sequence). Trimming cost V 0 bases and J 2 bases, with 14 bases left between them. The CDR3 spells CASSQEGPRGGNQPQHF. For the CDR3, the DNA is TGTGCCAGCAGCCAAGAAGGGCCGAGGGGGGGCAATCAGCCCCAGCATTTT.

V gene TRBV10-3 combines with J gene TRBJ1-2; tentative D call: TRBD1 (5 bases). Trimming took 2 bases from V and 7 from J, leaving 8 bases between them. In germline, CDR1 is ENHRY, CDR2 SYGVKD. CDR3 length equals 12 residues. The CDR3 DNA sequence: TGTGCCATCAGTGAGGAAAGGGGTGGCTACACCTTC. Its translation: CAISEERGGYTF.

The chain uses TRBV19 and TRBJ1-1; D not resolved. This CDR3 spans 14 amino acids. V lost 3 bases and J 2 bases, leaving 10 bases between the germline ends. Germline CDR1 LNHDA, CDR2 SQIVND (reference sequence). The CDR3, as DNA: TGTGCCAGTAGTATGCGAGGCTCCAACACTGAAGCTTTCTTT. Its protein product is CASSMRGSNTEAFF.

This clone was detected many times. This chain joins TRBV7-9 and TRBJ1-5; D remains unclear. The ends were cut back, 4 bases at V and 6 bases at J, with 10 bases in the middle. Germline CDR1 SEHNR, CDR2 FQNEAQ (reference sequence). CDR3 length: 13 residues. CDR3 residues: CASSSKHTQPQHF. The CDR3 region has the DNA TGTGCCAGCAGCTCCAAGCACACTCAGCCCCAGCATTTT.

CDR3 in amino acids: CASSYLGGGGGTEAFF. CDR3 DNA sequence: TGTGCCAGCAGTTACTTAGGAGGGGGAGGGGGCACTGAAGCTTTCTTT. This chain uses TRBV6-5 with TRBJ1-1; a weak D match, TRBD1 (6 bases). The V and J ends lost 1 base and 4 bases respectively, with 16 bases between them. The germline CDR1 and CDR2 sequences are MNHEY and SVGAGI. The CDR3 contains 16 residues.

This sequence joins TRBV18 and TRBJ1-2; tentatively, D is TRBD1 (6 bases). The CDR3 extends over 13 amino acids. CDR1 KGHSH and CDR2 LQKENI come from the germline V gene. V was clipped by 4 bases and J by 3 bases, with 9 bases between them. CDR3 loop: CASSQRGDYGYTF. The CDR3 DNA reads TGTGCCAGCTCACAAAGGGGGGACTATGGCTACACCTTC. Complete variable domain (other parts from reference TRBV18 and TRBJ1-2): NAGVMQNPRHLVRRRGQEARLRCSPMKGHSHVYWYRQLPEEGLKFMVYLQKENIIDESGMPKERFSAEFPKEGPSILRIQQVVRGDSAAYFCASSQRGDYGYTFGSGTRLTVV.

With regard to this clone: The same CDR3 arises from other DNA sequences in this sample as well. DNA for the CDR3: TGTGCCAGCAGCCTAAGTCCGGGACAACGGGACACCGGGGAGCTGTTTTTT. It encodes CASSLSPGQRDTGELFF. This chain connects TRBV13 to TRBJ2-2, with D possibly being TRBD1 (6 bases). CDR1 PRHDT and CDR2 FYEKMQ come from the germline V gene (reference sequence). The germline V and J ends were trimmed by 5 bases and 3 bases, with 19 bases remaining between them. CDR3 length equals 17 residues.

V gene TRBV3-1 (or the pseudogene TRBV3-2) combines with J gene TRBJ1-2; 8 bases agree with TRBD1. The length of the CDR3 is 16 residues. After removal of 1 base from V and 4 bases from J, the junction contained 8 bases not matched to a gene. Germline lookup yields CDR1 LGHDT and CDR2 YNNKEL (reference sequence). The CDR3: CASSQVLTGGSYGYTF. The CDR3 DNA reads TGTGCCAGCAGCCAAGTTTTAACAGGGGGTTCCTATGGCTACACCTTC.

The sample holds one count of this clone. This CDR3 reads CASSESPASWSQYF. Here the CDR3 DNA reads TGTGCCAGCAGTGAAAGTCCAGCGAGCTGGTCCCAGTACTTC. J is TRBJ2-5 and V is TRBV6-1, with D unresolved. V was pared by 2 bases and J by 9 bases, with 16 bases between. Germline V gene lookup returns CDR1 MNHNS and CDR2 SASEGT. The CDR3 is made up of 14 amino acids.

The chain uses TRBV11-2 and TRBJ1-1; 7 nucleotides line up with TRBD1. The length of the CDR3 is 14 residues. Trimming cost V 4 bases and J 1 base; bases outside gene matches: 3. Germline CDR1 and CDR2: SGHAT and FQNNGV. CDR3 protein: CASSSRQGNTEAFF. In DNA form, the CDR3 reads TGTGCCAGCAGCTCAAGACAGGGGAACACTGAAGCTTTCTTT.

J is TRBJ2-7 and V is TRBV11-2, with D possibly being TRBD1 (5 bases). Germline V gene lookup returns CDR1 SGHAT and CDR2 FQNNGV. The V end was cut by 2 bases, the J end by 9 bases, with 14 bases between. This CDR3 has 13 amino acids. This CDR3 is CASSLNGQQGQYV. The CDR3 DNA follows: TGTGCCAGCAGCTTAAACGGGCAGCAGGGGCAGTACGTC.

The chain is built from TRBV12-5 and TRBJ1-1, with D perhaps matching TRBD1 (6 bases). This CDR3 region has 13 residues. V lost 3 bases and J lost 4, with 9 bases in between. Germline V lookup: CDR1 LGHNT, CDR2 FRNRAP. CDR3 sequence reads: CASGFQGITEAFF. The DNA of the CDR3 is TGTGCTAGTGGTTTTCAGGGGATCACTGAAGCTTTCTTT.

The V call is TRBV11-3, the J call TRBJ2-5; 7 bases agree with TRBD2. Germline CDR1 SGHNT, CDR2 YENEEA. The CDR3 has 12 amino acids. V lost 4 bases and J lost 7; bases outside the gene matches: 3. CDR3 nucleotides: TGTGCCAGCAGCTCCTCGGGAGGGACCCAGTACTTC. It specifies CASSSSGGTQYF.

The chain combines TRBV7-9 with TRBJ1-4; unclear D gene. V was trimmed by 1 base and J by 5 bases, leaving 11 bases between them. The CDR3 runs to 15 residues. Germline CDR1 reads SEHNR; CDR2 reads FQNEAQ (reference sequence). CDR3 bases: TGTGCCAGCAGCTTAGTGGGAGCCCAAAATGAAAAACTGTTTTTT. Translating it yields CASSLVGAQNEKLFF.

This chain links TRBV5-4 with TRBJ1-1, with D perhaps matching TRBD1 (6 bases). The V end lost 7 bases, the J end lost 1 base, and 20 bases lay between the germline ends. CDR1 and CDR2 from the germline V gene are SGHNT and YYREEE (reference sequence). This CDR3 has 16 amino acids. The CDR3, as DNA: TGTGCCAGCGGCGAGCCCTCCGGGACACCGAACACTGAAGCTTTCTTT. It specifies CASGEPSGTPNTEAFF.

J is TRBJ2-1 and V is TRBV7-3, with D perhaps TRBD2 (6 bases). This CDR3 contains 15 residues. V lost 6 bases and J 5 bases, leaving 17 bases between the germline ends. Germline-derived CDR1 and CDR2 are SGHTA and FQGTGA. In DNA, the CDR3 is TGTGCCAGCAGTTTTTGGGGCGGGGAAGACAATGAGCAGTTCTTC. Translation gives CASSFWGGEDNEQFF. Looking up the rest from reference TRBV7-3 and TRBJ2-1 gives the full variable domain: GAGVSQTPSNKVTEKGKYVELRCDPISGHTALYWYRQSLGQGPEFLIYFQGTGAADDSGLPNDRFFAVRPEGSVSTLKIQRTERGDSAVYLCASSFWGGEDNEQFFGPGTRLTVL.